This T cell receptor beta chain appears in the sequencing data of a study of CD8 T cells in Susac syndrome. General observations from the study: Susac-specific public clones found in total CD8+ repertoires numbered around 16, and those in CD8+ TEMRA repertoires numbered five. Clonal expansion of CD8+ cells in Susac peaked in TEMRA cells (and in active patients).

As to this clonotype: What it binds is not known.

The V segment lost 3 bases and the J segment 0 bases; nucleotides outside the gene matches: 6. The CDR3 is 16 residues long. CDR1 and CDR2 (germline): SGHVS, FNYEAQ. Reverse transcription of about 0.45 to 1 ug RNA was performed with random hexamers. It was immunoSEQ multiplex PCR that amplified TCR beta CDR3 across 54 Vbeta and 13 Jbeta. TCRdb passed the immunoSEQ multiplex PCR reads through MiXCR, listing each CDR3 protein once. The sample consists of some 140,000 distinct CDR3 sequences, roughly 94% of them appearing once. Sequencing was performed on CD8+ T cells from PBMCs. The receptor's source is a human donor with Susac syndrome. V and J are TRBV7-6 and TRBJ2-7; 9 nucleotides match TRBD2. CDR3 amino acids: CASSLIAGDLSYEQYF. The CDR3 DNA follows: TGTGCCAGCAGCTTGATAGCGGGAGACCTCTCCTACGAGCAGTACTTC.